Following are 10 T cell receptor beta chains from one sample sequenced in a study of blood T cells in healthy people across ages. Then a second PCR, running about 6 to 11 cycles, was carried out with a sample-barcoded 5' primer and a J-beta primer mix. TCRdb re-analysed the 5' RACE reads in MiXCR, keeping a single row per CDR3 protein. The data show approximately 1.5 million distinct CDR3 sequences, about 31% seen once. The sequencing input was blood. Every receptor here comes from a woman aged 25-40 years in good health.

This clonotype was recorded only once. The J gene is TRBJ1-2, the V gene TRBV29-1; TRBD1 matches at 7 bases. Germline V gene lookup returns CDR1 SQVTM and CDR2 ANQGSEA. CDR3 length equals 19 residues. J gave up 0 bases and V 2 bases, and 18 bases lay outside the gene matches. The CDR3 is CSVENLEGAVIPTNYGYTF. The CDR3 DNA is TGCAGCGTTGAAAATCTGGAGGGGGCGGTCATCCCCACTAACTATGGCTACACCTTC.

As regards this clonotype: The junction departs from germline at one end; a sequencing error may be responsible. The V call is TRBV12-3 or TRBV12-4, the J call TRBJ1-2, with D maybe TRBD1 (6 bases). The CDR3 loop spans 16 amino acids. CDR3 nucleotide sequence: TGTGCCAGCAGTTTTCGGACAGACAAGGTGACCTATGGCCACACCTTC. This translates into CASSFRTDKVTYGHTF.

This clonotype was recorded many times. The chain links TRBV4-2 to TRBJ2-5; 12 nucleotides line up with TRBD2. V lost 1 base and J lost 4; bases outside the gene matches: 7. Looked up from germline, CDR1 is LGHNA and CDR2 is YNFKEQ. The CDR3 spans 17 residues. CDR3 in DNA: TGTGCCAGCAGCCAAGTGGCTAGCGGGAGGGTACGAGAGACCCAGTACTTC. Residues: CASSQVASGRVRETQYF.

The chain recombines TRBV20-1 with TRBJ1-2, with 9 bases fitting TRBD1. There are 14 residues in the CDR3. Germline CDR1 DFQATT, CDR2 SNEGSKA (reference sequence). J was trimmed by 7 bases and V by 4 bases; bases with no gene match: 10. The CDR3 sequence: CSAIYDRGATGYTF. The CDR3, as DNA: TGCAGTGCTATTTACGACAGGGGGGCTACTGGCTACACCTTC.

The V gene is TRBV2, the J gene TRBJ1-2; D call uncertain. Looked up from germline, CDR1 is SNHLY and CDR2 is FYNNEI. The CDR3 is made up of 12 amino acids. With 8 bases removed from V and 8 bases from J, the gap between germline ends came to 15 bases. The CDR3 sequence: CASGLEGYGYTF. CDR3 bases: TGTGCCAGCGGGCTGGAGGGCTACGGCTACACCTTC. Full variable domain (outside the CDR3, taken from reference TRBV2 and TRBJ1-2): EPEVTQTPSHQVTQMGQEVILRCVPISNHLYFYWYRQILGQKVEFLVSFYNNEISEKSEIFDDQFSVERPDGSNFTLKIRSTKLEDSAMYFCASGLEGYGYTFGSGTRLTVV.

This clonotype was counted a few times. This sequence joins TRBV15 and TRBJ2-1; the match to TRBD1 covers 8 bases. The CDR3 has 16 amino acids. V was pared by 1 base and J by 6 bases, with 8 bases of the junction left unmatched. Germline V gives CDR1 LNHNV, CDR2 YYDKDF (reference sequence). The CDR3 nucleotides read TGTGCCACCAGCAGAGTGGAGGCAGGGGGCATCAATGAGCAGTTCTTC. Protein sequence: CATSRVEAGGINEQFF.

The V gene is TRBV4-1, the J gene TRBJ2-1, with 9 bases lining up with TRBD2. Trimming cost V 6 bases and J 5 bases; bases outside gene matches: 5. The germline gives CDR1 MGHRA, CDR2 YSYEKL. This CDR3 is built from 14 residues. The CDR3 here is CASRPGLANNEQFF. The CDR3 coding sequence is TGCGCCAGCAGACCGGGACTAGCAAACAATGAGCAGTTCTTC.

The CDR3 DNA sequence: TGTGCCAGCAGCCAAGCTAGTAATTCGGCGGCCGCCCAGTACTTC. It codes for CASSQASNSAAAQYF. This chain links TRBV3-1 with TRBJ2-7; D is unresolved. Germline CDR1 LGHDT, CDR2 YNNKEL (reference sequence). This CDR3 comprises 15 residues. V lost 1 base and J lost 10, with 20 bases in between.

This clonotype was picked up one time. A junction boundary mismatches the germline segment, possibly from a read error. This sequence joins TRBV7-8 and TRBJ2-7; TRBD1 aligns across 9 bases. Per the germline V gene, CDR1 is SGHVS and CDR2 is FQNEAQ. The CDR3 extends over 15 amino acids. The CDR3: CASSREGTGTLERYF. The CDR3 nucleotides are TGTGCCAGCAGCCGCGAAGGGACAGGGACCCTCGAGCGGTACTTC.

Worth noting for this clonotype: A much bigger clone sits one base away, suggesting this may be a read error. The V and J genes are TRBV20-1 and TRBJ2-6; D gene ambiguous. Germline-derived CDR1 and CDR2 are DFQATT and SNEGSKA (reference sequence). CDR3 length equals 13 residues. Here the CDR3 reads CSASLSGTNVLTF. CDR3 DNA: TGCAGTGCTAGCCTGTCTGGGACCAACGTCCTGACTTTC.